This T cell receptor beta chain stems from a study of T cells in women clearing cervical HPV infection. Across the whole study: Control women cleared a single incident HPV16 infection within 12 months.

Assay: immunoSEQ multiplex PCR; the TCRdb copy retains only in-frame clones and omits some. This table holds 48,000 or so clones. Germline CDR1 is SGHNT and CDR2 is YYREEE (reference sequence). CDR3 length: 15 residues. V trimming: 1 base; J trimming: 1 base; junction bases outside the gene matches: 1. As to this clone: The read comes to an end 3 residues before the CDR3 does, leaving the germline J gene to fill in the end. This sample includes further DNA sequences coding for the same CDR3.

The sequenced material came from blood buffy coat. The TCR sequence derives from a woman between 18 and 70 years old with a cervical HPV16 infection that either progressed to CIN3+ or cleared (not recorded which). This chain links TRBV5-4 with TRBJ2-3, with 9 positions matching TRBD2. Partial CDR3 DNA: TGTGCCAGCAGCTTGTTAGCGGGGGGCACAGATACG. Translating it yields CASSLLAGGTDT. The whole CDR3 is CASSLLAGGTDTQYF.